Listed here are 8 T cell receptor beta chains from one sample, sequenced in a study of blood T cell repertoires in COVID-19. Data came from immunoSEQ multiplex PCR; TCRdb stores just in-frame clones and leaves some out. The top ten hold 1.3% of the sample, which has tens of thousands of clones, 90% seen once. The source material was peripheral blood. Source of these receptors: a man in his sixties with acute or convalescent COVID-19.

The V gene is TRBV7-9, the J gene TRBJ1-5; D is ambiguous. Between the trimmed V and J ends, which lost 0 bases and 3 bases, there was a span of 6 bases. Per the germline V gene, CDR1 is SEHNR and CDR2 is FQNEAQ (reference sequence). CDR3 length equals 14 residues. Here the CDR3 reads CASSLAGHNQPQHF. As DNA, the CDR3 is TGTGCCAGCAGCTTAGCCGGTCACAATCAGCCCCAGCATTTT.

The CDR3 DNA follows: TGTGCCAGTAGTGGACAGGGAATTTCCGAGCAGTACTTC. Protein: CASSGQGISEQYF. The chain couples TRBV19 to TRBJ2-7, with TRBD1 identical over 8 bases. The CDR3 runs 13 residues. Germline CDR1 is LNHDA and CDR2 is SQIVND (reference sequence). The V segment lost 5 bases and the J segment 6 bases; nucleotides outside the gene matches: 6.

This chain joins TRBV6-2 or TRBV6-3 and TRBJ2-7; 10 positions match TRBD1. The CDR3 has 16 residues. Germline lookup yields CDR1 MNHEY and CDR2 SVGEGT. After removal of 0 bases from V and 5 bases from J, the junction contained 7 bases not matched to a gene. In DNA, the CDR3 is TGTGCCAGCAGTTACTCCCGGGACAGGGGAAAGCACGAGCAGTACTTC. It is translated as CASSYSRDRGKHEQYF.

J is TRBJ1-3 and V is TRBV21-1; TRBD1, as called in the table, went unchecked against the DNA. TRBV21-1 is a pseudogene. This CDR3 is built from 19 residues. CDR3 DNA sequence: TGTGCCAGCAGCAAAGGGGACAGGGATAGCCTTTACTCTGGAAACACCATATATTTT. It is translated as CASSKGDRDSLYSGNTIYF.

The chain combines TRBV5-1 with TRBJ2-2; D might be TRBD1 (5 bases). This CDR3 has 13 amino acids. Germline V gene sequence: CDR1 SGHRS, CDR2 YFSETQ. V lost 5 bases to trimming and J lost 4 bases, with 9 bases between them. This chain's CDR3 is CASRSQGTGELFF. Written as DNA, the CDR3 is TGCGCCAGCAGGAGCCAGGGCACCGGGGAGCTGTTTTTT.

This sequence joins TRBV5-8 and TRBJ1-3; 7 bases align to TRBD1. The CDR3 runs to 15 residues. CDR1 is SGHTS and CDR2 is YDEGEE in the germline V gene. The junction had 11 bases not matched to a gene; V was cut back by 4 bases and J by 7 bases. CDR3 in DNA: TGTGCCAGCAGCCGTTCACGACAGGGTTTGAACACCATATATTTT. It codes for CASSRSRQGLNTIYF.

This rearrangement joins TRBV5-6 to TRBJ2-3; 9 bases line up with TRBD2. Germline CDR1 and CDR2: SGHDT and YYEEEE. The CDR3 totals 18 residues. V lost 4 bases, J lost 2 bases, and 14 bases stayed unmatched. The CDR3 region is CASSGDNLAGIPTDTQYF. The CDR3 DNA reads as TGTGCCAGCAGCGGGGACAATCTAGCGGGGATACCCACAGATACGCAGTATTTT.

This chain joins TRBV6-5 and TRBJ1-1; 10 bases are shared with TRBD1. The CDR3 contains 15 residues. V lost 5 bases, J lost 4 bases, and 7 bases stayed unmatched. Germline lookup yields CDR1 MNHEY and CDR2 SVGAGI. CDR3 nucleotide sequence: TGTGCCAGCAGTCAACCGCGGACAGGGGGCACTGAAGCTTTCTTT. Amino acid sequence: CASSQPRTGGTEAFF.